Listed here are 27 T cell receptor beta chains from one sample, sequenced in a study of human T cells and chemical hapten exposure. Time point of the sample: patch test 2, 6 weeks after DPC sensitization. Documented treatment: therapeutic diphenylcyclopropenone sensitization with weekly scalp DPC. MiXCR was run by TCRdb on the RACE reads, yielding one entry per CDR3 protein. Of about 82,000 distinct CDR3 sequences listed, 8.5% to 12% are singletons. This material consisted of whole blood, taken in connection with sensitization to the hapten diphenylcyclopropenone (DPC). The receptors originated from a woman between 50 and 59 years old with alopecia areata. Some clones in this sample may be carry-over from other donors' samples.

This clonotype was detected ten times or more. The chain combines TRBV29-1 with TRBJ2-1, with a tentative D call TRBD1 (5 bases). Germline CDR1 is SQVTM and CDR2 is ANQGSEA. Deletions cut 6 bases from V and 12 bases from J, with 15 bases between. This CDR3 comprises 11 residues. This CDR3 is CSVTEVSRQFF. DNA for the CDR3: TGCAGCGTGACAGAAGTTTCTCGGCAGTTCTTC.

Remarks on this clonotype: Possible read error: a much larger clone is one base away. This chain connects TRBV12-3 or TRBV12-4 to TRBJ1-5; 10 nucleotides agree with TRBD1. V lost 7 bases and J lost 5; bases outside the gene matches: 5. The length of the CDR3 is 14 residues. Here the CDR3 reads CASTETGGHQPQHF. The CDR3 nucleotides read TGTGCCAGCACCGAGACAGGGGGCCATCAGCCCCAGCATTTT.

This clonotype has ten or more counts. The V call is TRBV20-1, the J call TRBJ2-2, with D unclear. Trimming removed 4 bases at V and 4 bases at J, with 10 bases between. The CDR3 has 13 amino acids. From germline, CDR1 is DFQATT and CDR2 SNEGSKA (reference sequence). CDR3 in amino acids: CSAILLLTGELFF. DNA of the CDR3: TGCAGTGCTATCCTGTTACTCACCGGGGAGCTGTTTTTT.

This clonotype has at least ten counts. V gene TRBV29-1 combines with J gene TRBJ2-3; the D is unclear. Germline CDR1 SQVTM, CDR2 ANQGSEA. Trimming removed 3 bases from V and 4 bases from J, with 8 bases in between. The CDR3 consists of 12 residues. In DNA form, the CDR3 reads TGCAGCGTTGAGACCGGAGCAGATACGCAGTATTTT. The encoded protein is CSVETGADTQYF.

The chain has TRBV14 and TRBJ1-6; D ambiguous. V lost 1 base, J lost 7 bases, and 5 bases lay in between. The CDR3 is 13 residues long. Germline V gives CDR1 SGHDN, CDR2 FVKESK. The DNA of the CDR3 is TGTGCCAGCAGCCAAGTCCGGAATTCACCCCTCCACTTT. This codes for CASSQVRNSPLHF.

The sample holds many counts of this clonotype. The chain couples TRBV7-8 to TRBJ1-5; tentatively, D is TRBD1 (6 bases). Trimming stripped 5 bases from V and 1 base from J, with 12 bases between. The germline V gene encodes CDR1 SGHVS and CDR2 FQNEAQ. This CDR3 has 15 amino acids. As DNA, the CDR3 is TGTGCCAGCAGCGCAACAGGGATGAGCAATCAGCCCCAGCATTTT. This codes for CASSATGMSNQPQHF.

This clonotype was detected only a few times. The V call is TRBV29-1, the J call TRBJ2-7, with TRBD2 as a possible D gene (5 bases). V was clipped by 6 bases and J by 5 bases, with 20 bases between them. Germline assignment: CDR1 SQVTM and CDR2 ANQGSEA. The CDR3 has 14 amino acids. The CDR3 sequence: CSVYLPGYGDEQYF. The CDR3 DNA follows: TGCAGCGTCTACCTCCCGGGATACGGCGACGAGCAGTACTTC.

The J gene is TRBJ2-5, the V gene TRBV20-1; D not certain. CDR3 length: 14 amino acids. CDR1 DFQATT and CDR2 SNEGSKA come from the germline V gene (reference sequence). V lost 6 bases to trimming and J lost 1 base, with 15 bases between them. CDR3 residues: CSARRANRQETQYF. DNA for the CDR3: TGCAGTGCCCGTCGCGCTAACCGCCAAGAGACCCAGTACTTC.

This clonotype came up a few times. This rearrangement joins TRBV20-1 to TRBJ2-1; 12 bases line up with TRBD2. Trimming removed 6 bases from V and 9 bases from J; junction bases left unmatched: 15. This CDR3 is 16 amino acids long. Germline assignment: CDR1 DFQATT and CDR2 SNEGSKA (reference sequence). The CDR3 region is CSALKRGLAGWGEQFF. CDR3 DNA: TGCAGTGCCCTAAAACGCGGACTAGCGGGATGGGGTGAGCAGTTCTTC.

The chain is built from TRBV7-9 and TRBJ1-2; D is perhaps TRBD1 (5 bases). The V gene lost 3 bases and the J gene lost 8 bases, with 16 bases spanning the gap. Germline CDR1 reads SEHNR; CDR2 reads FQNEAQ (reference sequence). This CDR3 has 14 amino acids. The CDR3 loop reads CASSLAPPGSGYTF. CDR3 DNA sequence: TGTGCCAGCAGCTTGGCCCCCCCAGGGTCGGGCTACACCTTC.

On this clonotype itself: A much larger clone lies one base from this, so it may be a read error. The rearrangement links TRBV14 to TRBJ2-2, with 7 bases aligning to TRBD2. This CDR3 region has 15 residues. Per the germline V gene, CDR1 is SGHDN and CDR2 is FVKESK. Here the CDR3 reads CASSQVSLKGRELLF. CDR3 nucleotide sequence: TGTGCCAGCAGCCAAGTGAGCCTCAAGGGGCGGGAGCTGCTTTTT.

This clonotype has ten or more counts. The chain carries TRBV7-2 and TRBJ2-1; TRBD1 matches 7 bases. Germline V CDR1 and CDR2: SGHTA, FQGNSA. The CDR3 sequence is 14 residues long. V was clipped by 3 bases and J by 3 bases; unmatched bases: 2. CDR3 amino acids: CASSFRDSYNEQFF. In DNA form, the CDR3 reads TGTGCCAGCAGCTTCCGGGACAGCTACAATGAGCAGTTCTTC.

As regards this clonotype: One junction end disagrees with the germline gene, perhaps due to a read error. This chain links TRBV20-1 with TRBJ2-7, with 10 bases identical to TRBD1. Per the germline V gene, CDR1 is DFQATT and CDR2 is SNEGSKA (reference sequence). The CDR3 extends over 8 amino acids. The chain's CDR3 is CSAGQGNF. In DNA, the CDR3 is TGCAGTGCGGGACAGGGGAATTTC.

J is TRBJ2-1 and V is TRBV5-1; D may be TRBD1 (7 bases). The CDR3 totals 15 residues. Germline V lookup: CDR1 SGHRS, CDR2 YFSETQ. V dropped 3 bases and J dropped 6 bases, with 16 bases sitting between them. The CDR3 DNA is TGCGCCAGCAGCTCCCCAGCAGGGGGGTTCAATGAGCAGTTCTTC. Translated: CASSSPAGGFNEQFF.

CDR3 in amino acids: CASSQDLLWGLLPLQAAKNIQYF. CDR3 nucleotide sequence: TGCGCCAGCAGCCAAGACCTCTTATGGGGCCTGCTACCCTTGCAGGCGGCCAAAAACATTCAGTACTTC. The chain joins TRBV4-3 to TRBJ2-4; D possibly corresponds to TRBD1 (5 bases). Germline loops: CDR1 LGHNA, CDR2 YSLEER. The ends were cut back, 0 bases at V and 1 base at J, with 31 bases in the middle. The CDR3 extends over 23 amino acids.

The sample holds many counts of this clonotype. The V and J genes are TRBV9 and TRBJ2-3; no reliable D call. Per germline, CDR1 SGDLS and CDR2 YYNGEE. The V and J ends lost 0 bases and 3 bases respectively, with 11 bases between them. The CDR3 extends over 15 amino acids. In DNA, the CDR3 is TGTGCCAGCAGCGTAGTGCCTAGTTCTACAGATACGCAGTATTTT. It translates to CASSVVPSSTDTQYF.

CDR3 sequence reads: CASSLAPRDYNEQFF. For the CDR3, the DNA is TGTGCCAGCAGCCTCGCCCCAAGGGATTACAATGAGCAGTTCTTC. The chain links TRBV11-2 to TRBJ2-1, with D uncertain. This CDR3 contains 15 residues. CDR1 SGHAT and CDR2 FQNNGV come from the germline V gene. Trimming cost V 5 bases and J 4 bases, with 15 bases left between them.

The V call is TRBV7-2, the J call TRBJ2-3, with TRBD2 as a possible D gene (6 bases). V lost 6 bases and J 1 base, leaving 11 bases between the germline ends. The CDR3 has 14 amino acids. The V gene's germline CDR1 is SGHTA and CDR2 FQGNSA. CDR3 loop: CASRRPGGTDTQYF. The CDR3 coding sequence is TGTGCCAGCAGAAGACCGGGGGGCACAGATACGCAGTATTTT.

This clonotype came up many times. The V gene is TRBV29-1, the J gene TRBJ2-7; 10 positions match TRBD1. The CDR3 totals 16 residues. CDR1 and CDR2 (germline): SQVTM, ANQGSEA. V shed 3 bases, J shed 3 bases, and the junction held 11 bases outside the gene matches. The CDR3 loop reads CSVEKSGTGAYYEQYF. For the CDR3, the DNA is TGCAGCGTTGAGAAATCCGGGACAGGGGCTTACTACGAGCAGTACTTC.

This clonotype was counted ten times or more. The rearrangement links TRBV20-1 to TRBJ1-6, with D possibly TRBD1 on 5 matching bases. The germline V gene has CDR1 DFQATT and CDR2 SNEGSKA (reference sequence). CDR3 size: 13 residues. V lost 3 bases, J lost 6 bases, and 9 bases lay in between. CDR3 nucleotides: TGCAGTGCTAGTCGTCAGGGTAATTCACCCCTCCACTTT. The encoded protein is CSASRQGNSPLHF.

This clonotype was counted ten times or more. The chain uses TRBV3-1 and TRBJ1-4, with D hard to call. The CDR3 has 15 residues. CDR1 and CDR2 from the germline V gene are LGHDT and YNNKEL (reference sequence). V was pared by 5 bases and J by 0 bases, with 10 bases between. CDR3 residues: CASSVLDPTNEKLFF. For the CDR3, the DNA is TGTGCCAGCAGCGTTCTGGATCCAACTAATGAAAAACTGTTTTTT. Based on the CDR3 plus reference TRBV3-1 and TRBJ1-4, the full variable domain is DTAVSQTPKYLVTQMGNDKSIKCEQNLGHDTMYWYKQDSKKFLKIMFSYNNKELIINETVPNRFSPKSPDKAHLNLHINSLELGDSAVYFCASSVLDPTNEKLFFGSGTQLSVL.

This clonotype was seen more than once but under ten times. The chain recombines TRBV7-2 with TRBJ2-1; weak D call: TRBD1 (6 bases). Looked up from germline, CDR1 is SGHTA and CDR2 is FQGNSA. Trimming shortened V by 2 bases and J by 9 bases, and 8 bases separated the two germline ends. The CDR3 is 12 amino acids. This CDR3 reads CASSLTGSEQFF. DNA for the CDR3: TGTGCCAGCAGCTTAACAGGGAGTGAGCAGTTCTTC.

This clonotype was seen only a few times. The chain combines TRBV30 with TRBJ1-5, with D unclear. In germline, CDR1 is GTSNPN, CDR2 SVGIG (reference sequence). The V end was cut by 2 bases, the J end by 2 bases, with 7 bases between. This CDR3 is 13 amino acids long. CDR3 DNA sequence: TGTGCCTGGAGTATAGGCGGCAATCAGCCCCAGCATTTT. This encodes CAWSIGGNQPQHF.

This clonotype was detected many times. The chain links TRBV6-5 to TRBJ2-7; 11 nucleotides align to TRBD2. This CDR3 comprises 16 residues. The ends lost 6 bases at V and 4 bases at J; junction bases unmatched: 11. Looked up from germline, CDR1 is MNHEY and CDR2 is SVGAGI. The CDR3 sequence: CASRSHSGRDVYEQYF. The CDR3 DNA follows: TGTGCCAGCAGATCCCATAGCGGGAGGGACGTATACGAGCAGTACTTC.

This clonotype turned up a few times. The CDR3 bases are TGTGCCAGCAGTTTCGCTCCCCCCGCTCGCGGAAACACCATATATTTT. Its protein is CASSFAPPARGNTIYF. V usage is TRBV12-3 or TRBV12-4 and J usage is TRBJ1-3; D call uncertain. V lost 3 bases and J 4 bases, leaving 16 bases between the germline ends. The CDR3 contains 16 residues.

This clonotype was seen only a few times. V and J are TRBV14 and TRBJ2-5; D ambiguous. Germline CDR1 is SGHDN and CDR2 is FVKESK. The CDR3 has 15 amino acids. V dropped 0 bases and J dropped 1 base, with 9 bases sitting between them. CDR3 protein: CASSQEYAVQETQYF. The CDR3 DNA reads TGTGCCAGCAGCCAAGAGTATGCAGTCCAAGAGACCCAGTACTTC.

There are a few counts of this clonotype. The genes are TRBV19 and TRBJ2-7, with 12 bases fitting TRBD2. The CDR3 contains 19 residues. The germline V gene encodes CDR1 LNHDA and CDR2 SQIVND (reference sequence). Trimming cost V 3 bases and J 5 bases; bases outside gene matches: 17. The CDR3 DNA reads as TGTGCCAGTAGTATGTCGGTCGTTAAGACTAGCGGGAGATATGACGAGCAGTACTTC. It codes for CASSMSVVKTSGRYDEQYF.